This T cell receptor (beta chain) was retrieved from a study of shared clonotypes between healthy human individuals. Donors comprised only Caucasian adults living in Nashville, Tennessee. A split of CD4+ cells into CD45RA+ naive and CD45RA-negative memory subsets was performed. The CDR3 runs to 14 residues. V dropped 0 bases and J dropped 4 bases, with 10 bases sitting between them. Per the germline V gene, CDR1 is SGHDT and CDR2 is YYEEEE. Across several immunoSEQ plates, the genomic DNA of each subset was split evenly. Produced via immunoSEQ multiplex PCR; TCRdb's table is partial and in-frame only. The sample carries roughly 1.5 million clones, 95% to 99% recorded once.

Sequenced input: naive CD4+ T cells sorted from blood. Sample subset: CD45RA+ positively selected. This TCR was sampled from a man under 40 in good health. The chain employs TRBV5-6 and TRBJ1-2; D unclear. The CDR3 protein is CASSLAPLSYGYTF. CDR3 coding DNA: TGTGCCAGCAGCTTGGCCCCACTTAGCTATGGCTACACCTTC.